One sample yielded the 16 T cell receptor beta chains listed below, sequenced in a study of cytomegalovirus exposure and HLA in healthy donors. The protocol was immunoSEQ multiplex PCR, while the TCRdb copy is restricted to in-frame clones and leaves out a portion. The profile shows over 200,000 clones, approximately 82% of them singletons. The sequenced sample consisted of PBMCs. Receptor source: a woman aged 18-35 years in good health and CMV-seronegative.

This clone was counted between two and nine times. The rearrangement joins TRBV2 to TRBJ1-1; D is unclear. V lost 7 bases and J lost 0, with 9 bases in between. CDR3 length: 13 amino acids. Germline-derived CDR1 and CDR2 are SNHLY and FYNNEI. This chain's CDR3 is CASTSVVNTEAFF. CDR3 in DNA: TGTGCCAGCACGAGTGTGGTGAACACTGAAGCTTTCTTT.

V gene TRBV6-6 combines with J gene TRBJ2-1; 7 bases agree with TRBD1. Germline V gene sequence: CDR1 MNHNY, CDR2 SVGAGI (reference sequence). The ends lost 6 bases at V and 6 bases at J; junction bases unmatched: 11. The CDR3 has 15 residues. The CDR3 sequence: CASRENRGRANEQFF. DNA for the CDR3: TGTGCCAGCAGGGAGAACAGGGGCCGGGCCAATGAGCAGTTCTTC.

The chain uses TRBV10-3 and TRBJ1-2; no firm D call. The germline CDR1 and CDR2 sequences are ENHRY and SYGVKD. This CDR3 region has 13 residues. V lost 2 bases to trimming and J lost 6 bases, with 10 bases between them. The CDR3 bases are TGTGCCATCAGTGAGGGACTCTCGGATGGCTACACCTTC. This encodes CAISEGLSDGYTF.

The chain links TRBV5-1 to TRBJ1-4; D is ambiguous. The V gene's germline CDR1 is SGHRS and CDR2 YFSETQ. The CDR3 length is 16 residues. V gave up 1 base and J gave up 7 bases, with 17 bases separating them. CDR3 DNA sequence: TGCGCCAGCAGCTTGTTTGGCGGGCCCCGGGGTGAAAAACTGTTTTTT. Translation gives CASSLFGGPRGEKLFF.

This clone appeared many times. The V gene is TRBV27, the J gene TRBJ1-2; D is ambiguous. Germline CDR1 and CDR2: MNHEY and SMNVEV (reference sequence). Trimming removed 5 bases from V and 1 base from J, with 8 bases in between. The CDR3 length is 13 residues. CDR3 protein: CASSRTVNYGYTF. CDR3 nucleotide sequence: TGTGCCAGCAGTAGGACCGTTAACTATGGCTACACCTTC.

V and J are TRBV6-1 and TRBJ2-1; maybe TRBD2 (6 bases). V gave up 8 bases and J gave up 7 bases, with 18 bases separating them. The CDR3 consists of 14 residues. Germline V gene data show CDR1 as MNHNS and CDR2 as SASEGT. The DNA of the CDR3 is TGTGCCAGCCTAGGAGACGGGAGCTCGAATGAGCAGTTCTTC. It yields the protein CASLGDGSSNEQFF.

The chain employs TRBV5-1 and TRBJ2-1; TRBD2 matches at 12 bases. CDR1 and CDR2 (germline): SGHRS, YFSETQ. V gave up 1 base and J gave up 6 bases; unmatched junction bases: 2. CDR3 length: 15 amino acids. CDR3 in DNA: TGCGCCAGCAGCTTGCTAGCGGGGGGGCCCAATGAGCAGTTCTTC. It translates to CASSLLAGGPNEQFF.

The chain recombines TRBV5-1 with TRBJ1-1; D remains ambiguous. CDR1 and CDR2 from the germline V gene are SGHRS and YFSETQ. CDR3 length: 14 amino acids. Trimming pared 0 bases from V and 1 base from J, leaving 7 bases between. The CDR3 sequence is CASSLEPTNTEAFF. CDR3 in DNA: TGCGCCAGCAGCTTGGAACCCACGAACACTGAAGCTTTCTTT.

The chain joins TRBV5-4 to TRBJ1-2; D gene unclear. V lost 5 bases and J lost 3, with 20 bases in between. Germline values: CDR1 SGHNT, CDR2 YYREEE (reference sequence). The CDR3 extends over 16 amino acids. The CDR3 DNA sequence: TGTGCCAGCAGTCCGTCTGCTGACTCGAGGGACTATGGCTACACCTTC. Its translation is CASSPSADSRDYGYTF. Together with reference TRBV5-4 and TRBJ1-2, the CDR3 gives the full variable domain: ETGVTQSPTHLIKTRGQQVTLRCSSQSGHNTVSWYQQALGQGPQFIFQYYREEENGRGNFPPRFSGLQFPNYSSELNVNALELDDSALYLCASSPSADSRDYGYTFGSGTRLTVV.

The chain is built from TRBV14 and TRBJ1-3; tentative D call: TRBD1 (6 bases). The germline V and J ends were trimmed by 7 bases and 2 bases, with 18 bases remaining between them. Germline CDR1 and CDR2: SGHDN and FVKESK. The length of the CDR3 is 16 residues. The CDR3 region is CASNPGGGRAGNTIYF. Here the CDR3 DNA reads TGTGCCAGCAACCCGGGAGGGGGACGGGCTGGAAACACCATATATTTT.

This chain links TRBV15 with TRBJ1-1, with a tentative D call TRBD1 (6 bases). The V end was cut by 5 bases, the J end by 0 bases, with 22 bases between. Germline V gene data show CDR1 as LNHNV and CDR2 as YYDKDF (reference sequence). The CDR3 covers 18 residues. CDR3 amino acids: CATSGEHRAVAMNTEAFF. As DNA, the CDR3 is TGTGCCACCAGCGGCGAGCACAGGGCGGTTGCCATGAACACTGAAGCTTTCTTT. The full variable domain, with the rest looked up from reference TRBV15 and TRBJ1-1, is DAMVIQNPRYQVTQFGKPVTLSCSQTLNHNVMYWYQQKSSQAPKLLFHYYDKDFNNEADTPDNFQSRRPNTSFCFLDIRSPGLGDTAMYLCATSGEHRAVAMNTEAFFGQGTRLTVV.

This clone was counted a few times. The chain joins TRBV5-1 to TRBJ2-3; 11 bases agree with TRBD1. The CDR3 runs to 17 residues. Germline V CDR1 and CDR2: SGHRS, YFSETQ. V dropped 1 base and J dropped 6; count of bases not matched to a gene: 10. DNA for the CDR3: TGCGCCAGCAGCTTGAGAGGGACAGGGGGATCCAGGGATACGCAGTATTTT. Translating gives CASSLRGTGGSRDTQYF.

The CDR3 region is CASSEQGRINSPLHF. DNA of the CDR3: TGTGCCAGCAGTGAACAAGGACGGATTAATTCACCCCTCCACTTT. The V call is TRBV27, the J call TRBJ1-6, with D unclear. The CDR3 is 15 amino acids. The germline gives CDR1 MNHEY, CDR2 SMNVEV (reference sequence). V lost 5 bases and J 6 bases, leaving 14 bases between the germline ends.

The V call is TRBV5-1, the J call TRBJ2-7; perhaps D is TRBD1 or TRBD2 (5 bases each). CDR1 and CDR2 from the germline V gene are SGHRS and YFSETQ. The CDR3 runs to 16 residues. With 4 bases removed from V and 3 bases from J, the gap between germline ends came to 20 bases. In nucleotides, the CDR3 is TGCGCCAGCAGCGAAGTGACAGTGGGGACCTTCTACGAGCAGTACTTC. It codes for CASSEVTVGTFYEQYF.

The chain couples TRBV5-1 to TRBJ1-4; no clear D. V lost 0 bases to trimming and J lost 8 bases, with 5 bases between them. Germline lookup yields CDR1 SGHRS and CDR2 YFSETQ. This CDR3 is built from 12 residues. CDR3 nucleotides: TGCGCCAGCAGCTTGGGAGGGGAAAAACTGTTTTTT. Its protein product is CASSLGGEKLFF.

CDR3 sequence: CASSIYTIGDEQYF. CDR3 bases: TGTGCCAGTAGTATATATACGATTGGAGACGAGCAGTACTTC. The chain has TRBV19 and TRBJ2-7; D gene unclear. The CDR3 totals 14 residues. CDR1 LNHDA and CDR2 SQIVND come from the germline V gene (reference sequence). Trimming took off 2 bases at V and 5 bases at J, with 13 bases between the two ends.